This T cell receptor beta chain emerged from a study of monozygotic twins with inflammatory bowel disease. The study, taken as a whole, reports: Perhaps reflecting limited power, concordant and discordant twins did not differ in repertoire similarity.

On this clonotype: As yet, its antigen is unknown.

Looked up from germline, CDR1 is MNHEY and CDR2 is SMNVEV (reference sequence). The CDR3 is 13 amino acids. No DNA is given; TCRdb re-called the 5' RACE reads and lists each CDR3 protein once. The data include about 330,000 distinct CDR3 sequences; the top ten clones carry over 2%. With no T cell sorting beforehand, total RNA was isolated from whole blood. The sequenced material came from blood. The chain recombines TRBV27 with TRBJ1-1; TCRdb selects TRBD1, and the lack of DNA leaves this call unchecked. The receptor comes from a human donor with ulcerative colitis or Crohn's disease, or a healthy co-twin of an affected twin (not recorded which). CDR3 sequence: CASRRQGATEAFF.